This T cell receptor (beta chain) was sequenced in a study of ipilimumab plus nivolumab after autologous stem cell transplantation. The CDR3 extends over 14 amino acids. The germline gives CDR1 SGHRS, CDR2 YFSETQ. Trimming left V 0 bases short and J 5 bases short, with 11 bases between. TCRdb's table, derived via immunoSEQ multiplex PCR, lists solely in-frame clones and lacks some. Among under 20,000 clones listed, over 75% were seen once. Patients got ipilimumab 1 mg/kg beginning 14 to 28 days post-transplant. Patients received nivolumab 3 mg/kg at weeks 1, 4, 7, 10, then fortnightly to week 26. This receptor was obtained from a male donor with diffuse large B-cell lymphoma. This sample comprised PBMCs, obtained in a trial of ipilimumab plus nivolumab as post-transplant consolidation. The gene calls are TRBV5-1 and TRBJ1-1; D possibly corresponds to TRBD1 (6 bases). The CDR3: CASSLAGGGTEAFF. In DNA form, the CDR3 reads TGCGCCAGCAGCTTGGCGGGGGGCGGAACTGAAGCTTTCTTT.